These 16 T cell receptor beta chains came from one sample sequenced in a study of neurological immune-mediated disorders. TCRdb analysed the 5' RACE reads with MiXCR anew, one entry per CDR3 protein. The sample holds under 75,000 distinct CDR3 sequences, 3.2% seen once. Sequenced sample: PBMCs. These receptor sequences come from a woman in her fifties or sixties with multiple sclerosis.

This clonotype was recorded at least ten times. The chain joins TRBV12-3 or TRBV12-4 to TRBJ1-5; D not certain. The CDR3 runs 13 residues. Trimming left V 3 bases short and J 7 bases short, with 10 bases between. This chain's CDR3 is CASSLRPGQPQHF. In DNA form, the CDR3 reads TGTGCCAGCAGTTTGCGACCCGGGCAGCCCCAGCATTTT.

This clonotype was recorded many times. The CDR3 nucleotides read TGTGCCAGCAGTTGGAGACAGGCTAGCGTGTACTTC. Translated, it gives CASSWRQASVYF. The genes are TRBV28 and TRBJ2-4; perhaps D is TRBD1 or TRBD2 (6 bases each). The germline V and J ends were trimmed by 4 bases and 15 bases, with 16 bases remaining between them. Germline values: CDR1 MDHEN, CDR2 SYDVKM. CDR3 size: 12 residues.

This clonotype was recorded at least ten times. The rearrangement uses TRBV10-3 and TRBJ1-3, with D possibly TRBD1 on 5 matching bases. From germline, CDR1 is ENHRY and CDR2 SYGVKD. This CDR3 is 15 amino acids long. Trimming stripped 6 bases from V and 1 base from J, with 13 bases between. The chain's CDR3 is CAISSTALSGNTIYF. The CDR3 bases are TGTGCCATCAGCTCGACAGCCCTGTCTGGAAACACCATATATTTT.

This clonotype was counted many times. The chain links TRBV6-6 to TRBJ1-3; D gene uncertain. CDR3 length: 15 amino acids. The V end was cut by 2 bases, the J end by 0 bases, with 8 bases between. Germline-derived CDR1 and CDR2 are MNHNY and SVGAGI (reference sequence). The CDR3 protein is CASSYTAGSGNTIYF. The CDR3 nucleotides read TGTGCCAGCAGTTACACCGCCGGCTCTGGAAACACCATATATTTT.

This clonotype was observed many times. The chain is built from TRBV7-8 and TRBJ2-3; unclear D gene. The CDR3 contains 13 residues. Germline V CDR1 and CDR2: SGHVS, FQNEAQ. V was pared by 2 bases and J by 4 bases, with 7 bases between. The CDR3 DNA reads TGTGCCAGCAGCTTATGGGTGGCAGATACGCAGTATTTT. As protein: CASSLWVADTQYF.

At least ten counts were recorded for this clonotype. The chain couples TRBV29-1 to TRBJ2-3; 9 bases fit TRBD2. The CDR3 is 14 amino acids. The germline V gene has CDR1 SQVTM and CDR2 ANQGSEA. V was clipped by 3 bases and J by 2 bases; unmatched bases: 3. CDR3 bases: TGCAGCGTTGAGCTAGCGGGACCCACAGATACGCAGTATTTT. Translating gives CSVELAGPTDTQYF.

Ten or more counts support this clonotype. This rearrangement joins TRBV28 to TRBJ1-3; D is uncertain. Trimming pared 1 base from V and 3 bases from J, leaving 4 bases between. Germline V gene lookup returns CDR1 MDHEN and CDR2 SYDVKM. The CDR3 sequence is 13 residues long. CDR3 DNA sequence: TGTGCCAGCAGTTTATCACATGGAAACACCATATATTTT. Its protein product is CASSLSHGNTIYF.

This clonotype appeared many times. V gene TRBV5-1 combines with J gene TRBJ1-2; maybe TRBD1 (5 bases). This CDR3 region has 15 residues. Trimming stripped 4 bases from V and 7 bases from J, with 20 bases between. In germline, CDR1 is SGHRS, CDR2 YFSETQ. CDR3 residues: CASSPNPRAPGGYTF. The CDR3 nucleotides are TGCGCCAGCAGCCCCAACCCCAGGGCCCCCGGTGGCTACACCTTC.

For this clonotype: A much larger clone is a single base away; this may be a read error. The chain has TRBV29-1 and TRBJ1-1, with a weak D call TRBD1 (6 bases). The CDR3 extends over 13 amino acids. The V end was cut by 1 base, the J end by 5 bases, with 11 bases between. Per germline, CDR1 SQVTM and CDR2 ANQGSEA. The CDR3 coding sequence is TGCAGCGTTGAAGTGAACAGGGAGACTGAAGCTTTCTTT. As protein: CSVEVNRETEAFF.

This clonotype occurred many times. This chain links TRBV12-3 or TRBV12-4 with TRBJ1-5, with 7 bases that match TRBD1. The CDR3 consists of 16 residues. The J segment lost 0 bases and the V segment lost 6 bases, leaving 8 bases of the junction unmatched. For the CDR3, the DNA is TGTGCCAGCAGGCCAGGGGGAACTTATAGCAATCAGCCCCAGCATTTT. Translation gives CASRPGGTYSNQPQHF.

This clonotype was seen ten or more times. The J gene is TRBJ2-5, the V gene TRBV27, with no clear D. V was shortened by 7 bases and J by 0 bases, with 12 bases between the two germline ends. CDR1 MNHEY and CDR2 SMNVEV come from the germline V gene (reference sequence). The CDR3 runs to 14 residues. In DNA, the CDR3 is TGTGCCAGCACCAAGGACCGGTACCAAGAGACCCAGTACTTC. It yields the protein CASTKDRYQETQYF.

This clonotype was recorded many times. The rearrangement links TRBV20-1 to TRBJ2-1, with 8 bases identical to TRBD1. Germline values: CDR1 DFQATT, CDR2 SNEGSKA (reference sequence). The ends lost 5 bases at V and 8 bases at J; junction bases unmatched: 11. The CDR3 loop spans 14 amino acids. The CDR3 sequence is CSAPDRVGRDEQFF. The CDR3 region has the DNA TGCAGTGCTCCGGACAGGGTGGGACGGGATGAGCAGTTCTTC.

The sample holds many counts of this clonotype. V and J are TRBV7-2 and TRBJ2-7; the match to TRBD1 covers 11 bases. Germline CDR1 SGHTA, CDR2 FQGNSA. The CDR3 contains 18 residues. J gave up 4 bases and V 10 bases, and 21 bases lay outside the gene matches. CDR3 sequence: CAIRNQGQGALGSYEQYF. CDR3 bases: TGTGCCATACGGAATCAAGGACAGGGGGCTCTAGGGTCATACGAGCAGTACTTC.

This clonotype appeared many times. This chain uses TRBV20-1 with TRBJ1-5; no reliable D call. V lost 0 bases and J lost 2, with 8 bases in between. The V gene's germline CDR1 is DFQATT and CDR2 SNEGSKA (reference sequence). This CDR3 is 14 amino acids long. The chain's CDR3 is CSARDRRGNQPQHF. The CDR3 nucleotides read TGCAGTGCTAGAGATCGGAGGGGCAATCAGCCCCAGCATTTT.

This clonotype was found many times. The V call is TRBV12-3 or TRBV12-4, the J call TRBJ2-3; TRBD1 is a possible D gene (6 bases). V lost 8 bases, J lost 2 bases, and 8 bases lay in between. This CDR3 comprises 12 residues. DNA for the CDR3: TGTGCCAGCCAGGGGTACACAGATACGCAGTATTTT. Amino acid sequence: CASQGYTDTQYF.

This clonotype came up many times. The V gene is TRBV14, the J gene TRBJ1-2, with 8 bases aligning to TRBD1. J was trimmed by 0 bases and V by 5 bases; bases with no gene match: 8. CDR3 length: 16 residues. CDR1 is SGHDN and CDR2 is FVKESK in the germline V gene. CDR3 bases: TGTGCCAGCAGCAAAGGACAGGGACCGTCTAACTATGGCTACACCTTC. This sequence encodes CASSKGQGPSNYGYTF.